The next 17 T cell receptor beta chains were all read from a single sample in a study of CD8 T cells in ankylosing spondylitis. TCRdb fed the 5' RACE reads into MiXCR, producing one record per CDR3 protein. Here the sample spans about 240,000 distinct CDR3 sequences, approximately 9% being singletons. The sequenced sample was blood, either unsorted or a sorted T cell fraction (not recorded which). Receptor source: a male donor with ankylosing spondylitis or in good health (not recorded which).

This clonotype was picked up many times. The chain recombines TRBV2 with TRBJ1-1; D is uncertain. Trimming took off 5 bases at V and 2 bases at J, with 9 bases between the two ends. CDR3 length equals 13 residues. CDR1 is SNHLY and CDR2 is FYNNEI in the germline V gene. CDR3 DNA sequence: TGTGCCAGCAGTTCCAGGTTAAACACTGAAGCTTTCTTT. Its protein product is CASSSRLNTEAFF.

In this sample, this clonotype turned up many times. The V gene is TRBV20-1, the J gene TRBJ2-3; perhaps TRBD2 as D (7 bases). Germline V lookup: CDR1 DFQATT, CDR2 SNEGSKA (reference sequence). With 0 bases removed from V and 0 bases from J, the gap between germline ends came to 13 bases. The CDR3 covers 16 residues. This chain's CDR3 is CSARDTGGPSTDTQYF. For the CDR3, the DNA is TGCAGTGCTAGAGATACGGGGGGCCCTAGCACAGATACGCAGTATTTT.

The chain employs TRBV25-1 and TRBJ2-7; tentative D call: TRBD1 (5 bases). The CDR3 length is 15 residues. Germline CDR1 MGHDK, CDR2 SYGVNS. V was pared by 2 bases and J by 3 bases, with 14 bases between. The CDR3 nucleotides are TGTGCCAGCAGTGAACCCAGTAGGGGTTTCTACGAGCAGTACTTC. Translating it yields CASSEPSRGFYEQYF.

This clonotype occurred many times. The V and J genes are TRBV4-2 and TRBJ2-1; unclear D gene. Germline CDR1 LGHNA, CDR2 YNFKEQ. The CDR3 runs 13 residues. The V and J ends lost 1 base and 6 bases respectively, with 7 bases between them. The CDR3 spells CASSQATSNEQFF. The DNA for the CDR3 is TGTGCCAGCAGCCAAGCGACCTCCAATGAGCAGTTCTTC.

The chain carries TRBV20-1 and TRBJ2-1; 7 nucleotides agree with TRBD2. The CDR3 length is 14 residues. Germline CDR1 and CDR2: DFQATT and SNEGSKA (reference sequence). With 6 bases clipped from V and 4 bases from J, the junction kept 9 bases outside the gene matches. The CDR3 spells CSARSGIGYNEQFF. The CDR3 DNA is TGCAGTGCCAGGAGCGGGATCGGATACAATGAGCAGTTCTTC.

Many counts were recorded for this clonotype. CDR3 in DNA: TGCAGTGCTAGAGACGGACACAAAAGCTCCTACGAGCAGTACTTC. This translates into CSARDGHKSSYEQYF. The chain carries TRBV20-1 and TRBJ2-7, with TRBD1 as a possible D gene (5 bases). Germline CDR1 DFQATT, CDR2 SNEGSKA (reference sequence). The CDR3 length is 15 residues. The V end lost 0 bases, the J end lost 0 bases, and 12 bases lay between the germline ends.

The chain has TRBV6-2 or TRBV6-3 and TRBJ1-1; no firm D call. Germline lookup yields CDR1 MNHEY and CDR2 SVGEGT. The V end was cut by 8 bases, the J end by 5 bases, with 12 bases between. The CDR3 covers 12 residues. CDR3 nucleotide sequence: TGTGCCAGCCGACTAGGTACTACTGAAGCTTTCTTT. Translated, it gives CASRLGTTEAFF.

Ten or more counts support this clonotype. V usage is TRBV9 and J usage is TRBJ2-7; D uncertain. This CDR3 comprises 14 residues. Per the germline V gene, CDR1 is SGDLS and CDR2 is YYNGEE. The V end was cut by 4 bases, the J end by 3 bases, with 14 bases between. The CDR3 DNA sequence: TGTGCCAGCAGCTCTACTCCCGACCGCTACGAGCAGTACTTC. Translated: CASSSTPDRYEQYF.

This clonotype has a count of ten or more. The chain joins TRBV20-1 to TRBJ1-1; 9 bases fit TRBD1. The CDR3 loop spans 14 amino acids. Looked up from germline, CDR1 is DFQATT and CDR2 is SNEGSKA (reference sequence). V dropped 0 bases and J dropped 6; count of bases not matched to a gene: 5. The CDR3 protein is CSARDRGQGPEAFF. The CDR3, as DNA: TGCAGTGCTAGAGATCGGGGACAGGGACCTGAAGCTTTCTTT.

This clonotype was recorded many times. The chain employs TRBV5-1 and TRBJ2-3; D perhaps matches TRBD1 (6 bases). The CDR3 is 17 amino acids. V shed 4 bases and J shed 6 bases, with 24 bases lying between them. Germline V CDR1 and CDR2: SGHRS, YFSETQ. The CDR3 loop reads CASSPHTRAQGSDTQYF. CDR3 DNA sequence: TGCGCCAGCAGCCCACACACCCGTGCACAGGGATCCGATACGCAGTATTTT.

This sequence joins TRBV5-1 and TRBJ2-3; D is unclear. Germline V gene data show CDR1 as SGHRS and CDR2 as YFSETQ. The CDR3 runs to 15 residues. Trimming pared 4 bases from V and 0 bases from J, leaving 12 bases between. CDR3 nucleotide sequence: TGCGCCAGCAGCCTGGGGTCGGACAGCACAGATACGCAGTATTTT. Translation gives CASSLGSDSTDTQYF.

V usage is TRBV24-1 and J usage is TRBJ1-2, with a possible D match to TRBD1 (5 bases). Germline CDR1 KGHDR, CDR2 SFDVKD. Deletions cut 0 bases from V and 7 bases from J, with 8 bases between. The CDR3 sequence is 13 residues long. The CDR3 bases are TGTGCCACCAGTGATTTGCGCGGGGCTGGCTACACCTTC. This sequence encodes CATSDLRGAGYTF.

This clonotype was seen a few times. The CDR3 DNA sequence: TGTGCCATCAGGCCAGGGGGGGCCTTGAACACTGAAGCTTTCTTT. It is translated as CAIRPGGALNTEAFF. The chain recombines TRBV10-3 with TRBJ1-1; TRBD1 matches 7 bases. Germline V CDR1 and CDR2: ENHRY, SYGVKD. The CDR3 has 15 amino acids. V dropped 6 bases and J dropped 0; count of bases not matched to a gene: 7.

This clonotype came up many times. This rearrangement joins TRBV12-3 or TRBV12-4 to TRBJ1-2; D not resolved. This CDR3 region has 13 residues. The V and J ends lost 6 bases and 8 bases respectively, with 16 bases between them. The CDR3 coding sequence is TGTGCCAGCAGCGACAATCGGGTGTGGGGCTACACCTTC. It codes for CASSDNRVWGYTF.

The sample holds one count of this clonotype. This chain joins TRBV5-6 and TRBJ2-2; D unclear. The CDR3 has 13 amino acids. Germline lookup yields CDR1 SGHDT and CDR2 YYEEEE. Trimming took off 0 bases at V and 6 bases at J, with 6 bases between the two ends. In DNA, the CDR3 is TGTGCCAGCAGCTTGGCCCTATCCGGGGAGCTGTTTTTT. This codes for CASSLALSGELFF. Full variable domain (outside the CDR3, taken from reference TRBV5-6 and TRBJ2-2): DAGVTQSPTHLIKTRGQQVTLRCSPKSGHDTVSWYQQALGQGPQFIFQYYEEEERQRGNFPDRFSGHQFPNYSSELNVNALLLGDSALYLCASSLALSGELFFGEGSRLTVL.

This clonotype has at least ten counts. This chain uses TRBV4-3 with TRBJ2-5, with D hard to call. Germline lookup yields CDR1 LGHNA and CDR2 YSLEER. The V end was cut by 1 base, the J end by 3 bases, with 6 bases between. There are 13 residues in the CDR3. CDR3 bases: TGCGCCAGCAGCCAAGGCAGAAAAGAGACCCAGTACTTC. This sequence encodes CASSQGRKETQYF.

This clonotype was found many times. The V gene is TRBV20-1, the J gene TRBJ2-1, with a possible D match to TRBD2 (6 bases). The CDR3 runs 16 residues. Looked up from germline, CDR1 is DFQATT and CDR2 is SNEGSKA (reference sequence). The V gene lost 2 bases and the J gene lost 6 bases, with 20 bases spanning the gap. The CDR3 here is CSARSPGTSLTNEQFF. DNA for the CDR3: TGCAGTGCTAGATCGCCCGGGACTTCCTTAACCAATGAGCAGTTCTTC.